This section outlines one TCR beta chain sequence together with its context. This CDR3 spans 14 amino acids. Assay: immunoSEQ multiplex PCR; the TCRdb copy retains only in-frame clones and omits some. The sample shows 300,000 to 400,000 clones, about 91% of them seen only once. The sample is drawn from a study of Ad26.COV2.S vaccination and SARS-CoV-2 variants. The chain uses TRBV21-1 and TRBJ1-2. TRBV21-1 is a pseudogene locus. The sequenced sample was peripheral blood, obtained after recovery from COVID-19. This receptor was taken from a human donor who had recovered from COVID-19. In nucleotides, the CDR3 is TGTGCCAGCAGCAAAGGGGGGAACTACTATGGCTACACCTTC. It specifies CASSKGGNYYGYTF.